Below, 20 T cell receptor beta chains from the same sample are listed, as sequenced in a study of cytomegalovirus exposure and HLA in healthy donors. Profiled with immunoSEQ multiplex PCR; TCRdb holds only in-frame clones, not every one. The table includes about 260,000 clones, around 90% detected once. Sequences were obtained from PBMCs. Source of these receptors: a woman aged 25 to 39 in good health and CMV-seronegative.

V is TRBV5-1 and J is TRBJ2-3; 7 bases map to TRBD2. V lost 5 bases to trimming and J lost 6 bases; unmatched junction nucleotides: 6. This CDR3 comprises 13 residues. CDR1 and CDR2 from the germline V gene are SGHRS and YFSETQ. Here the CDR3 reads CASRSGAGDTQYF. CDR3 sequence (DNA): TGCGCCAGCAGGAGCGGGGCGGGGGATACGCAGTATTTT.

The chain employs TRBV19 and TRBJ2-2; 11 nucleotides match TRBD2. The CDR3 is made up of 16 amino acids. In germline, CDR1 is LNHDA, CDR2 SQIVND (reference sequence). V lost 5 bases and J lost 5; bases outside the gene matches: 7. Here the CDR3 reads CASSSDSGRVTGELFF. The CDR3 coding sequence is TGTGCCAGTAGTTCTGATAGCGGGAGGGTAACCGGGGAGCTGTTTTTT.

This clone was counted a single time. CDR3 nucleotides: TGTGCCACCAGCAGAGATAGGGGGCCGGGAGGGGCCAACGTCCTGACTTTC. It codes for CATSRDRGPGGANVLTF. The chain carries TRBV15 and TRBJ2-6; TRBD1 matches 7 bases. This CDR3 spans 17 amino acids. Germline CDR1 reads LNHNV; CDR2 reads YYDKDF (reference sequence). V gave up 0 bases and J gave up 4 bases; unmatched junction bases: 6.

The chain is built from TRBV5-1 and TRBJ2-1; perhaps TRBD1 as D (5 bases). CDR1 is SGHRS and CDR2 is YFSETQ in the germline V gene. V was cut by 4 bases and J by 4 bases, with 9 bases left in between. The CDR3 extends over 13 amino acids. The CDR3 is CASSQDNYNEQFF. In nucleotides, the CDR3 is TGCGCCAGCAGCCAGGACAATTACAATGAGCAGTTCTTC.

CDR3 protein: CASSSAGTSGTGEQFF. CDR3 in DNA: TGTGCCAGCAGTTCCGCCGGGACTAGCGGCACCGGGGAGCAGTTCTTC. This chain joins TRBV6-6 and TRBJ2-1; 11 positions match TRBD2. The V and J ends lost 4 bases and 10 bases, in that order; junction bases with no gene match: 12. This CDR3 region has 16 residues. Germline assignment: CDR1 MNHNY and CDR2 SVGAGI (reference sequence).

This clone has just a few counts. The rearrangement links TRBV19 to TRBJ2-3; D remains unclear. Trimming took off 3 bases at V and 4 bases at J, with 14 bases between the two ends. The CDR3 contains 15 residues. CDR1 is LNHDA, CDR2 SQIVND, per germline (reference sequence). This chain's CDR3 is CASSMGITEPDTQYF. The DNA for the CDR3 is TGTGCCAGTAGTATGGGGATCACGGAGCCAGATACGCAGTATTTT. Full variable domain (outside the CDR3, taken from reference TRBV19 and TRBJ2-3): DGGITQSPKYLFRKEGQNVTLSCEQNLNHDAMYWYRQDPGQGLRLIYYSQIVNDFQKGDIAEGYSVSREKKESFPLTVTSAQKNPTAFYLCASSMGITEPDTQYFGPGTRLTVL.

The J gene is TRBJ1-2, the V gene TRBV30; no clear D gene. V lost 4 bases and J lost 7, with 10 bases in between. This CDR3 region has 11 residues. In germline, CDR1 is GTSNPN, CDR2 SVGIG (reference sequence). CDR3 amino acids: CAWIINGGYTF. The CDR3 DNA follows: TGTGCCTGGATAATTAACGGTGGCTACACCTTC. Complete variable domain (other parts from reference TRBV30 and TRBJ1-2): SQTIHQWPATLVQPVGSPLSLECTVEGTSNPNLYWYRQAAGRGLQLLFYSVGIGQISSEVPQNLSASRPQDRQFILSSKKLLLSDSGFYLCAWIINGGYTFGSGTRLTVV.

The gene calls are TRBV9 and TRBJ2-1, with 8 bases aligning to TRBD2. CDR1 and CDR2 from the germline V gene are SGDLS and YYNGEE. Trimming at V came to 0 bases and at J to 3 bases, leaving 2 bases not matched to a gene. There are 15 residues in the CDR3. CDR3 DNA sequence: TGTGCCAGCAGCGTAGGCCTAGCGGGCTACAATGAGCAGTTCTTC. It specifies CASSVGLAGYNEQFF.

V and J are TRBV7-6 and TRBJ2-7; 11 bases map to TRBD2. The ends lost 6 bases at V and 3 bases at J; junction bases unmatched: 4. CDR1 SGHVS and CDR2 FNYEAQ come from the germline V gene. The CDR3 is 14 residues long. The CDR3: CASRELAGDYEQYF. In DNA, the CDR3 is TGTGCCAGCAGAGAACTAGCGGGAGACTACGAGCAGTACTTC.

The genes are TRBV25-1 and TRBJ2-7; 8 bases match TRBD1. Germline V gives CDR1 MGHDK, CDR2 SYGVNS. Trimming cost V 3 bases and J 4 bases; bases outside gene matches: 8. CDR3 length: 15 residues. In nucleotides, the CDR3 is TGTGCCAGCAGTGACAAAAGACAGGGGAGGTACGAGCAGTACTTC. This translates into CASSDKRQGRYEQYF.

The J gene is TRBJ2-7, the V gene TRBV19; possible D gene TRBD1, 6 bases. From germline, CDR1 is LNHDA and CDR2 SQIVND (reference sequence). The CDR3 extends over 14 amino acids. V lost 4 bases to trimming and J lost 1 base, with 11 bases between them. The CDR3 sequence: CASSKQGASYEQYF. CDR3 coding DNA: TGTGCCAGTAGTAAACAGGGAGCGTCCTACGAGCAGTACTTC.

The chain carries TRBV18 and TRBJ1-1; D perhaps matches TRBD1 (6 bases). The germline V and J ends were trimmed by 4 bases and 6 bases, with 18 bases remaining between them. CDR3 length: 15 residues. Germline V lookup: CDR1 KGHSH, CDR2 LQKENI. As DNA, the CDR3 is TGTGCCAGCTCACGGGAAGCGGGGGGCAGAGCTGAAGCTTTCTTT. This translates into CASSREAGGRAEAFF.

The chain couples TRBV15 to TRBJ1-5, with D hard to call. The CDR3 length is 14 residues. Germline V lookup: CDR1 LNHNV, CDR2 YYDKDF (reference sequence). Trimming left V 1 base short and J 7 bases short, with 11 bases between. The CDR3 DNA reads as TGTGCCACCAGCAGAGCCTTGGGCGCCCAGCCCCAGCATTTT. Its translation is CATSRALGAQPQHF.

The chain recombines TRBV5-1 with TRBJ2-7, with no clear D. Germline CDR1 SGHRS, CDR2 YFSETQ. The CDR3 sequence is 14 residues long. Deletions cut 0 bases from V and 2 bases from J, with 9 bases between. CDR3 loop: CASSLVEPTYEQYF. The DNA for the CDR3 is TGCGCCAGCAGCTTGGTGGAACCGACCTACGAGCAGTACTTC.

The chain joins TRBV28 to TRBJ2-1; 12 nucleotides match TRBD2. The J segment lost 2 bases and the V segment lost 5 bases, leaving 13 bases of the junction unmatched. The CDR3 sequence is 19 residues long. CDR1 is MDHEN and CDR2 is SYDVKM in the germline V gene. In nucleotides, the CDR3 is TGTGCCAGCAGTCCACCGGCCCTAGCGGGAGGGCCCCCCTACAATGAGCAGTTCTTC. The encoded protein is CASSPPALAGGPPYNEQFF.

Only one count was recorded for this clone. The CDR3 coding sequence is TGTGCCACCAGCAGAGATTGGGACAGGGCGGTGAACACTGAAGCTTTCTTT. Residues: CATSRDWDRAVNTEAFF. V is TRBV15 and J is TRBJ1-1; 9 bases line up with TRBD1. This CDR3 has 17 amino acids. J gave up 0 bases and V 0 bases, and 5 bases lay outside the gene matches. The germline CDR1 and CDR2 sequences are LNHNV and YYDKDF (reference sequence).

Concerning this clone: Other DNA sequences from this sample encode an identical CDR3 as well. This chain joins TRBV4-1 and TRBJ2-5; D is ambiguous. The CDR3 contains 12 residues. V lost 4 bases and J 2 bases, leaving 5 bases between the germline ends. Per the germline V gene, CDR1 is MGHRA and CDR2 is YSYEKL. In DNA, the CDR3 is TGCGCCAGCAGCCCCGAACAAGAGACCCAGTACTTC. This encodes CASSPEQETQYF.

CDR3 residues: CASSAGGLGRYNEQFF. The CDR3 nucleotides are TGTGCCAGCAGTGCCGGGGGACTAGGTCGCTACAATGAGCAGTTCTTC. This chain links TRBV6-4 with TRBJ2-1; TRBD2 agrees at 8 bases. The CDR3 has 16 amino acids. CDR1 is MRHNA, CDR2 SNTAGT, per germline. Losses at the gene ends were 4 bases for V and 3 bases for J; bases not matched to a gene: 8.

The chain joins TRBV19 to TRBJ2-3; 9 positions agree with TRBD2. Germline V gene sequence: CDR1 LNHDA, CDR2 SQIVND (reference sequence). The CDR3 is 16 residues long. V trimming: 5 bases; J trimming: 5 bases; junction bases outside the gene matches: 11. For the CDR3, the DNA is TGTGCCAGTAGTCCTTCGGCGGGAGGGCCGATAGATACGCAGTATTTT. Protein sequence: CASSPSAGGPIDTQYF.

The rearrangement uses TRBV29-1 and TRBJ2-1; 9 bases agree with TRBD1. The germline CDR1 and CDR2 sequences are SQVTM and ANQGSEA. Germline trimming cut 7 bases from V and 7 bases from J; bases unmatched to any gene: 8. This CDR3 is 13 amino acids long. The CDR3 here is CSAGQGFLNEQFF. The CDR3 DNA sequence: TGCAGCGCTGGACAGGGGTTTTTAAATGAGCAGTTCTTC.